A selection of T cell receptor beta chains follows, all from one sample in a study of cytomegalovirus exposure and HLA in healthy donors. TCRdb's copy holds only in-frame clones and misses some; the assay was immunoSEQ multiplex PCR. Among about 55,000 clones listed, 70% to 75% were seen once. The sequenced material came from PBMCs. The receptors here all came from a man between 35 and 55 years old in good health and CMV-seropositive. The CDR3 runs from the conserved cysteine through the conserved F or W. The order of the fields is D gene, clone size, CDR3 length, J gene, V gene, CDR3 protein, CDR3 DNA. A D gene is named only where the DNA matches it firmly. Clone sizes are given selectively: once, few, many, or a class where the clone is expanded.

. | . | 16 | TRBJ2-1 | TRBV14 | CASSPLRNRARNEQFF | TGTGCCAGCAGCCCCCTCCGGAACAGGGCCCGAAATGAGCAGTTCTTC
. | few | 13 | TRBJ1-1 | TRBV29-1 | CSVSDGRNTEAFF | TGCAGCGTCTCTGACGGGAGGAACACTGAAGCTTTCTTT
. | . | 16 | TRBJ2-1 | TRBV5-1 | CASSLPRVSTYNEQFF | TGCGCCAGCAGCTTACCCAGGGTAAGCACCTACAATGAGCAGTTCTTC
. | few | 13 | TRBJ2-7 | TRBV7-2 | CASSLRGANEQYF | TGTGCCAGCAGCTTACGGGGGGCCAACGAGCAGTACTTC
. | few | 15 | TRBJ1-4 | TRBV11-2 | CASSPDGGGGEKLFF | TGTGCCAGCAGCCCAGACGGGGGAGGTGGTGAAAAACTGTTTTTT
TRBD1 | . | 16 | TRBJ1-1 | TRBV5-1 | CASSLSTGGVGTEAFF | TGCGCCAGCAGCTTAAGCACAGGGGGGGTCGGCACTGAAGCTTTCTTT
TRBD2 | once | 16 | TRBJ2-1 | TRBV5-1 | CASSLVKAGTANEQFF | TGCGCCAGCAGCTTGGTCAAAGCGGGGACTGCCAATGAGCAGTTCTTC
. | once | 15 | TRBJ2-7 | TRBV5-4 | CASSLKGSGFDEQYF | TGTGCCAGCAGCTTGAAAGGTTCAGGTTTCGACGAGCAGTACTTC
. | . | 14 | TRBJ1-1 | TRBV5-1 | CASEAVGLNTEAFF | TGCGCCAGCGAAGCGGTCGGCTTGAACACTGAAGCTTTCTTT
TRBD1 | . | 16 | TRBJ1-2 | TRBV10-3 | CAISESGQGALGGYTF | TGTGCCATCAGTGAGTCAGGACAGGGGGCGCTTGGTGGCTACACCTTC
. | few | 14 | TRBJ1-1 | TRBV18 | CASSPDSLNTEAFF | TGTGCCAGCTCACCAGATTCTCTAAACACTGAAGCTTTCTTT
. | . | 13 | TRBJ1-2 | TRBV7-2 | CASSPGAATGYTF | TGTGCCAGCAGCCCAGGGGCGGCAACTGGCTACACCTTC
. | . | 14 | TRBJ1-5 | TRBV7-9 | CASSLMGADQPQHF | TGTGCCAGCAGCTTAATGGGGGCCGATCAGCCCCAGCATTTT
TRBD1 | . | 15 | TRBJ1-6 | TRBV30 | CAWSREAGGVSPLHF | TGTGCCTGGAGTCGTGAGGCAGGGGGCGTTTCACCCCTCCACTTT
. | . | 14 | TRBJ1-1 | TRBV6-5 | CASSYPDRATEAFF | TGTGCCAGCAGTTACCCGGACAGAGCCACTGAAGCTTTCTTT
. | . | 15 | TRBJ1-2 | TRBV6-1 | CASYDRGLVNYGYTF | TGTGCCAGCTACGACAGAGGATTAGTTAACTATGGCTACACCTTC
. | . | 15 | TRBJ1-1 | TRBV7-9 | CASSDRPGHFTEAFF | TGTGCCAGCAGCGACCGACCGGGACATTTCACTGAAGCTTTCTTT
TRBD1 | few | 16 | TRBJ1-3 | TRBV29-1 | CSVRPSGTGLGNTIYF | TGCAGCGTTCGACCTTCCGGGACAGGGCTTGGAAACACCATATATTTT
TRBD1 | . | 16 | TRBJ1-4 | TRBV5-1 | CASSLQGQGVGEKLFF | TGCGCCAGCAGCCTTCAAGGACAGGGGGTTGGCGAAAAACTGTTTTTT
TRBD1 | once | 15 | TRBJ1-1 | TRBV6-5 | CASSYSHRGDTEAFF | TGTGCCAGCAGTTACTCACACAGGGGGGACACTGAAGCTTTCTTT